These 14 T cell receptor beta chains were all obtained from the same sample, sequenced in a study of regulatory T cells in long-lasting Graves disease (dated by TCRdb to the early 2020s). The method behind the library was multiplex PCR. TCRdb shows the sequencer as Illumina HiSeq 4000. CDR3 regions were amplified by Arm-PCR with iRepertoire HTBI primers to construct TCR beta libraries. The public reads were reprocessed in TCRdb via fastp at Q25 and MiXCR, keeping in-frame beta chains. Entries are consolidated by CDR3 protein sequence, retaining the most common genes and DNA. The sample records approximately 690,000 distinct CDR3 sequences, around 30% of which are singletons. Of the sample, about 40% is held by the ten largest clones. The time point label here, explained by the study, means: persistent/refractory GD, antithyroid drugs over 5 years with positive TRAb. For both TCR sequencing and RNA sequencing, RNA was extracted from PBMCs using TRIzol.

The sequencing here drew on peripheral blood mononuclear cells (PBMCs), taken when the disease was refractory, from a patient treated with antithyroid drugs. The receptors were gathered from a female donor with Graves disease.

This clonotype was detected only a few times. The chain combines TRBV12-3 or TRBV12-4 with TRBJ1-2; 10 nucleotides align to TRBD1. CDR3 size: 15 residues. The V segment lost 3 bases and the J segment 5 bases; nucleotides outside the gene matches: 6. CDR3 nucleotides: TGTGCCAGCAGTTTTGGGACAGGGGATGTATATGGCTACACCTTC. This encodes CASSFGTGDVYGYTF.

V is TRBV9 and J is TRBJ1-1; D is ambiguous. Trimming left V 0 bases short and J 0 bases short, with 12 bases between. The CDR3 extends over 16 amino acids. CDR1 and CDR2 (germline): SGDLS, YYNGEE. CDR3 region: CASSVGMAQLNTEAFF. In DNA form, the CDR3 reads TGTGCCAGCAGCGTAGGGATGGCTCAGTTGAACACTGAAGCTTTCTTT.

This sequence joins TRBV6-1 and TRBJ2-5, with D unclear. This CDR3 spans 11 amino acids. CDR1 MNHNS and CDR2 SASEGT come from the germline V gene. V was pared by 8 bases and J by 5 bases, with 9 bases between. CDR3 region: CASRAIETQYF. CDR3 DNA: TGTGCCAGCCGGGCGATTGAGACCCAGTACTTC.

This clonotype was counted between two and nine times. This sequence joins TRBV6-1 and TRBJ1-3, with 7 bases lining up with TRBD1. From germline, CDR1 is MNHNS and CDR2 SASEGT. The V segment lost 5 bases and the J segment 2 bases; nucleotides outside the gene matches: 0. The length of the CDR3 is 13 residues. This CDR3 reads CASSTGAGNTIYF. The CDR3 nucleotides read TGTGCCAGCAGTACAGGGGCTGGAAACACCATATATTTT.

This clonotype was recorded a few times. The genes are TRBV29-1 and TRBJ1-2; D is possibly TRBD1 (5 bases). Germline V lookup: CDR1 SQVTM, CDR2 ANQGSEA. The CDR3 runs to 13 residues. V dropped 0 bases and J dropped 4 bases, with 9 bases sitting between them. DNA for the CDR3: TGCAGCGTTGAAGACCGGAGGGGCTATGGCTACACCTTC. This codes for CSVEDRRGYGYTF.

The CDR3, as DNA: TGTGCCAGCACCCGACAGGGTTTCGACACTGAAGCTTTCTTT. Translating it yields CASTRQGFDTEAFF. The rearrangement links TRBV27 to TRBJ1-1, with TRBD1 matching 7 bases. Trimming at V came to 7 bases and at J to 3 bases, leaving 8 bases not matched to a gene. From germline, CDR1 is MNHEY and CDR2 SMNVEV (reference sequence). The CDR3 is 14 residues long.

The chain joins TRBV19 to TRBJ1-5, with D possibly TRBD1 on 6 matching bases. Per germline, CDR1 LNHDA and CDR2 SQIVND (reference sequence). This CDR3 has 14 residues. Trimming cost V 6 bases and J 3 bases, with 12 bases left between them. CDR3 DNA sequence: TGTGCCAGTAGCCTCCGGGACAACAATCAGCCCCAGCATTTT. Its protein is CASSLRDNNQPQHF.

About this clonotype itself: This is likely a read error, given that the CDR3 carries no conserved phenylalanine or tryptophan at its end. The chain combines TRBV12-3 or TRBV12-4 with TRBJ1-5; a weak D match, TRBD1 (6 bases). The CDR3 has 14 amino acids. Trimming took 6 bases from V and 7 from J, leaving 16 bases between them. This chain's CDR3 is CASSLGQRGQPQHL. The CDR3 nucleotides are TGTGCCAGCAGCCTTGGACAGAGAGGACAGCCCCAGCATCTT.

On this clonotype itself: One end of the junction does not line up with germline, which may come from a read error. V and J are TRBV10-3 and TRBJ1-1, with D maybe TRBD1 (5 bases). This CDR3 region has 14 residues. Germline loops: CDR1 ENHRY, CDR2 SYGVKD. CDR3 in amino acids: CAVSGKGSNTEAFF. In nucleotides, the CDR3 is TGTGCCGTCAGTGGCAAGGGGTCGAACACTGAAGCTTTCTTT.

This chain connects TRBV30 to TRBJ1-6; the D gene is possibly TRBD1 (5 bases). Germline CDR1 and CDR2: GTSNPN and SVGIG (reference sequence). V shed 8 bases and J shed 7 bases, with 15 bases lying between them. This CDR3 is 13 amino acids long. CDR3 nucleotide sequence: TGTGCCCTGGGCCGACAGTCGAATTCACCCCTCCACTTT. Protein product: CALGRQSNSPLHF.

This clonotype came up a few times. The V call is TRBV5-1, the J call TRBJ1-2, with unresolved D. Trimming stripped 4 bases from V and 1 base from J, with 14 bases between. Germline-derived CDR1 and CDR2 are SGHRS and YFSETQ. There are 15 residues in the CDR3. The CDR3 DNA is TGCGCCAGCAGCCCGGGGAGGCCAGTTAACTATGGCTACACCTTC. It yields the protein CASSPGRPVNYGYTF.

This rearrangement joins TRBV5-1 to TRBJ2-5; 12 bases fit TRBD1. Losses at the gene ends were 2 bases for V and 5 bases for J; bases not matched to a gene: 7. The germline CDR1 and CDR2 sequences are SGHRS and YFSETQ. The CDR3 runs to 16 residues. The CDR3 sequence is CASSFPGQGARETQYF. Written as DNA, the CDR3 is TGCGCCAGCAGCTTTCCGGGACAGGGGGCTCGGGAGACCCAGTACTTC.

The chain carries TRBV5-1 and TRBJ1-2; unclear D gene. The CDR3 spans 16 residues. CDR1 is SGHRS and CDR2 is YFSETQ in the germline V gene. V shed 5 bases and J shed 5 bases, with 22 bases lying between them. The CDR3 coding sequence is TGCGCCAGCAGACCCCGGGAGACCCGGTCCTTTTATGGCTACACCTTC. This sequence encodes CASRPRETRSFYGYTF.

The table lists this clonotype with many counts. This chain uses TRBV3-1 with TRBJ1-1, with D unresolved. The ends were cut back, 0 bases at V and 3 bases at J, with 14 bases in the middle. The length of the CDR3 is 16 residues. Germline V CDR1 and CDR2: LGHDT, YNNKEL (reference sequence). CDR3 sequence: CASSQDGPGLDTEAFF. In DNA, the CDR3 is TGTGCCAGCAGCCAAGATGGGCCGGGGTTGGACACTGAAGCTTTCTTT. The whole variable domain, remainder taken from reference TRBV3-1 and TRBJ1-1, is DTAVSQTPKYLVTQMGNDKSIKCEQNLGHDTMYWYKQDSKKFLKIMFSYNNKELIINETVPNRFSPKSPDKAHLNLHINSLELGDSAVYFCASSQDGPGLDTEAFFGQGTRLTVV.